This T cell receptor beta chain was found in a study of vaccination and CD4 T cells after COVID-19. In the study overall: The post-COVID samples were taken a median approximately 3.5 months after diagnosis, anywhere from 35 to 161.

This clonotype has more than one count but fewer than ten. What it binds is unknown. Indicated treatment: approximately nine-day PBMC culture with coronavirus spike peptide pools or control peptides (ViraFEST assay). Samples of CD4+ T cells were obtained from the unexposed donor before the COVID-19 pandemic (2011-2018). Cultures used two million PBMCs per well, 8.5 to 10 IU/ml IL-2 and 8.5 to 10 ug/ml peptides. Sequencing of cultured CD4+ T cell DNA used the Oncomine TCR Beta short-read assay. Genomic DNA was drawn out of CD4+ T cells grown in culture. TCRdb ran MiXCR on the PCR reads and lists one entry per CDR3 protein. This table holds 8,800 or so distinct CDR3 sequences, 40% to 60% found once. CDR3 length equals 16 residues. Germline V gives CDR1 MNHNS, CDR2 SASEGT. Trimming took off 8 bases at V and 4 bases at J, with 18 bases between the two ends.

Sample: CD4+ T cells from blood, cultured in vitro. The J gene is TRBJ2-6, the V gene TRBV6-1; tentative D call: TRBD1 (5 bases). The clonotype comes from a human donor in good health. The CDR3 coding sequence is TGTGCCAGCCTGAACAATCCAGGGTACGGGGCCAACGTCCTGACTTTC. Protein product: CASLNNPGYGANVLTF.